The 3 T cell receptor beta chains below come from one sample, sequenced in a study of OX40 agonist ivuxolimab in advanced cancers. Profiling relied on immunoSEQ multiplex PCR, and the TCRdb table lists in-frame clones only, not all of them. The table has about 48,000 clones, 88% seen once. Material: CD4+ or CD8+ T cells sorted from blood, obtained in a trial of the OX40 agonist ivuxolimab. The receptor set was obtained from an adult with an advanced solid tumor such as melanoma, head and neck, liver or kidney cancer.

The chain couples TRBV27 to TRBJ2-7; D may be TRBD1 (6 bases). CDR1 is MNHEY and CDR2 is SMNVEV in the germline V gene (reference sequence). Trimming pared 7 bases from V and 4 bases from J, leaving 14 bases between. This CDR3 region has 13 residues. The CDR3 here is CASTFAGAYEQYF. CDR3 nucleotides: TGTGCCAGCACTTTCGCAGGGGCGTACGAGCAGTACTTC.

The V call is TRBV19, the J call TRBJ2-6; D is perhaps TRBD1 (5 bases). The V gene's germline CDR1 is LNHDA and CDR2 SQIVND (reference sequence). V was shortened by 5 bases and J by 3 bases, with 14 bases between the two germline ends. The CDR3 runs 16 residues. CDR3 coding DNA: TGTGCCAGTAGTCAAGACAGTTCTTATGGGGCCAACGTCCTGACTTTC. Translating gives CASSQDSSYGANVLTF.

This sequence joins TRBV9 and TRBJ2-7; either TRBD1 or TRBD2 may supply D (5 bases each). Germline V CDR1 and CDR2: SGDLS, YYNGEE. Trimming took off 0 bases at V and 3 bases at J, with 16 bases between the two ends. This CDR3 has 16 amino acids. The CDR3 is CASSVGGQGRVYEQYF. As DNA, the CDR3 is TGTGCCAGCAGCGTAGGCGGGCAGGGTCGAGTCTACGAGCAGTACTTC.